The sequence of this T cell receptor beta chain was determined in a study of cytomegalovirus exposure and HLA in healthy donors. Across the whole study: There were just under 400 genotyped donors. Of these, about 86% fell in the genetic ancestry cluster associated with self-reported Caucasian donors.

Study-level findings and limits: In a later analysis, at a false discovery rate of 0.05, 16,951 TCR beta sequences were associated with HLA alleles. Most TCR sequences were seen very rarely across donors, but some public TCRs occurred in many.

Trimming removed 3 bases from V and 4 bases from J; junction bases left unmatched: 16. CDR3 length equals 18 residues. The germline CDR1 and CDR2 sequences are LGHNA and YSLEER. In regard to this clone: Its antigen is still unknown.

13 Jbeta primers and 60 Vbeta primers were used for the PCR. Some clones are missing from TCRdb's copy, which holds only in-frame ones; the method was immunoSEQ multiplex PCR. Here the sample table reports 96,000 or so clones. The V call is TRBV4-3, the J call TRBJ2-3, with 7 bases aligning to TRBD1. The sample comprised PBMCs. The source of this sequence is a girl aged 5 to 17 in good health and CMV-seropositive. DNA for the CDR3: TGCGCCAGCAGCCATTCCTACCCGACAGGGTGGTCCGCAGATACGCAGTATTTT. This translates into CASSHSYPTGWSADTQYF.